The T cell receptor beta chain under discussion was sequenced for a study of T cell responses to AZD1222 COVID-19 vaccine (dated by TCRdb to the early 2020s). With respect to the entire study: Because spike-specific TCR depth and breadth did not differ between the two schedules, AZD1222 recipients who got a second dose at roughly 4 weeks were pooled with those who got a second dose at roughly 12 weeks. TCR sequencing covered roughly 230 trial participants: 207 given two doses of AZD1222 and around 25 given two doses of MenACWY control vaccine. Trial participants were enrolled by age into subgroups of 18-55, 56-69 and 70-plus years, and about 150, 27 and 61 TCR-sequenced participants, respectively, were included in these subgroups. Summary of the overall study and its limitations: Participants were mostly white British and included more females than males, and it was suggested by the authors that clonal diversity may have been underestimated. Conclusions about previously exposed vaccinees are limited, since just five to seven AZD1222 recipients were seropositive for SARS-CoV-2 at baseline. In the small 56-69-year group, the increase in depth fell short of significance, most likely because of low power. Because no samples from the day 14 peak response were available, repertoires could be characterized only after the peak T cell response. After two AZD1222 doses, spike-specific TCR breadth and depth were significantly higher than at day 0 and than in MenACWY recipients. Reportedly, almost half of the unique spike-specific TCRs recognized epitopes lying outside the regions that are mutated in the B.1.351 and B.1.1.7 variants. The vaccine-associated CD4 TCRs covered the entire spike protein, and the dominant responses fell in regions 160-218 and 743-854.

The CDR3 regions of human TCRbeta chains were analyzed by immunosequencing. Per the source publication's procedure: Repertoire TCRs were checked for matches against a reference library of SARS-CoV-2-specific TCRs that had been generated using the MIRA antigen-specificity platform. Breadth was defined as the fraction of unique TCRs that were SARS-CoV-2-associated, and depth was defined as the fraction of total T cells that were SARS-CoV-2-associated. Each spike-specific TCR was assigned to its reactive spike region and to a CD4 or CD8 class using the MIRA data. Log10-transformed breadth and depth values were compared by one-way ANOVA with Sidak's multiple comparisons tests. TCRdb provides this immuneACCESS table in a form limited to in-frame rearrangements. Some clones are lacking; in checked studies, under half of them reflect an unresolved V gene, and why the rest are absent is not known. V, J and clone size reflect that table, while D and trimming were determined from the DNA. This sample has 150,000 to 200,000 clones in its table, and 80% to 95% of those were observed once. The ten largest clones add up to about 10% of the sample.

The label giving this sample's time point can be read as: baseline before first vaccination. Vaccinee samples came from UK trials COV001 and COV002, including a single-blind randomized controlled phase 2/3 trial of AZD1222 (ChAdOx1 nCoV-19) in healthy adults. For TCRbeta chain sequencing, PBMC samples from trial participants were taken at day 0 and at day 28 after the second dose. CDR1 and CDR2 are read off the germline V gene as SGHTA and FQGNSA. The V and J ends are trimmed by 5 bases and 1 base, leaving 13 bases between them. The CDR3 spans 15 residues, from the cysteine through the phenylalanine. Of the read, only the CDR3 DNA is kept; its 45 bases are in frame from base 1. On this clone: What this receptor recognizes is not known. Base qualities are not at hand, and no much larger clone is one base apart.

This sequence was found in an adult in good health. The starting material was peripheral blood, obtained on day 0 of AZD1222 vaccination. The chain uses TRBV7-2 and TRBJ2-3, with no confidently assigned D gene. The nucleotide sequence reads TGTGCCAGCAGCCGGGCAGGTGGCGGCACAGATACGCAGTATTTT. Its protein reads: CASSRAGGGTDTQYF.